The clone carrying this T cell receptor beta chain has just a few counts. Antigen: not known. The data were obtained in a study of CD8 T cells in ankylosing spondylitis. General study results and limits: Reactive arthritis synovial fluid and blood were previously reported to contain some motif variants.

Scientists made TCR beta libraries using quantitative 5'-RACE with molecular barcodes. TCRdb fed the 5' RACE reads into MiXCR, producing one record per CDR3 protein. The table has 200,000 to 300,000 distinct CDR3 sequences, 8% to 9.5% seen once; the top ten hold 6.5% to 7%. CDR1 SEHNR and CDR2 FQNEAQ come from the germline V gene (reference sequence). This CDR3 contains 15 residues. Trimming left V 4 bases short and J 1 base short, with 13 bases between. The sample was blood, either unsorted or a sorted T cell fraction (not recorded which). The chain combines TRBV7-9 with TRBJ1-2; a weak D match, TRBD1 (5 bases). The TCR was taken from a male donor with ankylosing spondylitis or in good health (not recorded which). The CDR3 bases are TGTGCCAGCAGCTCCGGGACGGACCATAACTATGGCTACACCTTC. Encoded protein: CASSSGTDHNYGYTF.